The following is a T cell receptor (beta chain) sequence with its context. All enrollees were roughly 18 to 95 years old and from around 25 US areas. Participants' own reports of clinical history determined their cohort assignment. Germline assignment: CDR1 LGHDT and CDR2 YNNKEL (reference sequence). Trimming stripped 4 bases from V and 0 bases from J, with 13 bases between. This CDR3 is 16 amino acids long. This sample is part of a study of blood T cell repertoires in COVID-19. As for the study in general: Material from acute and convalescent COVID-19 was sourced from the United States, Italy and Spain.

Original methodology: By means of reference gene primer amplification, nucleated cell counts were estimated. Here immunoSEQ multiplex PCR was the method, and the copy in TCRdb shows in-frame clones only, minus some. The V and J calls and clone size are taken from that table; D and trimming were inferred from the DNA. The sample yields fewer than 200,000 clones, about 86% seen once. The receptor's source is a woman between 50 and 59 years old in a cohort exposed to, infected with or recovered from COVID-19 (not recorded which). The sequencing input was PBMCs or T cells enriched from blood (not recorded which). The rearrangement uses TRBV3-1 (or the pseudogene TRBV3-2) and TRBJ1-3; D remains ambiguous. The CDR3 DNA is TGTGCCAGCAGCCCCCGTTTTGGTAGCTCTGGAAACACCATATATTTT. This gives the protein CASSPRFGSSGNTIYF.